A selection of T cell receptor beta chains follows, all from one sample in a study of blood T cell repertoires in COVID-19. TCRdb keeps only in-frame clones here, not all; method: immunoSEQ multiplex PCR. The table records roughly 58,000 clones, around two thirds of them present only once. The source material was PBMCs or T cells enriched from blood (not recorded which). The receptors originated from a woman aged 60-75 years who had been exposed to COVID-19. Each CDR3 is given with its conserved first and last residue. The D gene is left open where the match is weak. Clone size, where shown, is once, few, many, or a class for clones that have expanded.

v_call: TRBV2; d_call: TRBD1; clone_size: few; j_call: TRBJ1-1; cdr3_aa: CASSAQGATEAFF; cdr3_nt: TGTGCCAGCAGTGCCCAGGGGGCGACTGAAGCTTTCTTT
v_call: TRBV19; d_call: -; clone_size: -; j_call: TRBJ1-6; cdr3_aa: CASSRANSPLHF; cdr3_nt: TGTGCCAGTAGCAGGGCCAATTCACCCCTCCACTTT
v_call: TRBV11-2; d_call: TRBD2; clone_size: few; j_call: TRBJ2-1; cdr3_aa: CASSPRTSGGHEQFF; cdr3_nt: TGTGCCAGCAGCCCGCGGACTAGCGGGGGTCATGAGCAGTTCTTC
v_call: TRBV20-1; d_call: -; clone_size: -; j_call: TRBJ2-1; cdr3_aa: CSASPPQGGSSYNEQFF; cdr3_nt: TGCAGTGCTAGTCCTCCACAGGGAGGGAGCTCCTACAATGAGCAGTTCTTC
v_call: TRBV28; d_call: TRBD1; clone_size: -; j_call: TRBJ1-2; cdr3_aa: CASREGQGFYGYTF; cdr3_nt: TGTGCCAGCAGGGAGGGACAGGGTTTCTATGGCTACACCTTC
v_call: TRBV4-1; d_call: -; clone_size: -; j_call: TRBJ2-7; cdr3_aa: CASSQDLGSGQIYEQYF; cdr3_nt: TGCGCCAGCAGCCAAGATTTGGGTAGCGGCCAGATCTACGAGCAGTACTTC
v_call: TRBV9; d_call: TRBD1; clone_size: -; j_call: TRBJ1-1; cdr3_aa: CASSAGGWNTEAFF; cdr3_nt: TGTGCCAGCAGCGCAGGGGGGTGGAACACTGAAGCTTTCTTT
v_call: TRBV9; d_call: -; clone_size: -; j_call: TRBJ1-2; cdr3_aa: CASSGSRGFDGYTF; cdr3_nt: TGTGCCAGCAGCGGATCACGGGGGTTCGATGGCTACACCTTC
v_call: TRBV9; d_call: TRBD1; clone_size: -; j_call: TRBJ1-1; cdr3_aa: CASGQGQNTEAFF; cdr3_nt: TGTGCCAGCGGACAGGGACAGAACACTGAAGCTTTCTTT
v_call: TRBV7-7; d_call: -; clone_size: -; j_call: TRBJ2-1; cdr3_aa: CASTTLEGGGEQFF; cdr3_nt: TGTGCCAGCACCACCTTGGAGGGGGGGGGTGAGCAGTTCTTC
v_call: TRBV24-1; d_call: -; clone_size: -; j_call: TRBJ2-5; cdr3_aa: CATSDFWGDQETQYF; cdr3_nt: TGTGCCACCAGTGATTTTTGGGGGGACCAAGAGACCCAGTACTTC
v_call: TRBV29-1; d_call: -; clone_size: -; j_call: TRBJ1-5; cdr3_aa: CSVVSGNQPQHF; cdr3_nt: TGCAGCGTTGTGTCGGGCAATCAGCCCCAGCATTTT
v_call: TRBV6-2/TRBV6-3; d_call: -; clone_size: -; j_call: TRBJ1-3; cdr3_aa: CASSYRQARSGNTIYF; cdr3_nt: TGTGCCAGCAGTTACCGACAGGCGCGCTCTGGAAACACCATATATTTT
v_call: TRBV5-8; d_call: TRBD1; clone_size: -; j_call: TRBJ1-2; cdr3_aa: CASSSLRSGMGQDNYGYTF; cdr3_nt: TGTGCCAGCAGCTCACTCCGGTCGGGGATGGGACAGGACAACTATGGCTACACCTTC
v_call: TRBV6-5; d_call: -; clone_size: once; j_call: TRBJ1-2; cdr3_aa: CASRKAPDSYGYTF; cdr3_nt: TGTGCCAGCAGGAAAGCTCCCGACAGTTATGGCTACACCTTC
v_call: TRBV27; d_call: TRBD1; clone_size: -; j_call: TRBJ2-7; cdr3_aa: CASSLWSSGTGHDEQYF; cdr3_nt: TGTGCCAGCAGTTTATGGTCTTCCGGGACAGGGCACGACGAGCAGTACTTC
v_call: TRBV7-9; d_call: TRBD2; clone_size: few; j_call: TRBJ2-3; cdr3_aa: CASSLSVGSSGSDTQYF; cdr3_nt: TGTGCCAGCAGCTTAAGTGTGGGATCGAGCGGGAGCGATACGCAGTATTTT
v_call: TRBV3-1/TRBV3-2; d_call: -; clone_size: few; j_call: TRBJ1-4; cdr3_aa: CASSQSGDATNEKLFF; cdr3_nt: TGTGCCAGCAGCCAATCGGGGGACGCAACTAATGAAAAACTGTTTTTT
v_call: TRBV12-3/TRBV12-4; d_call: -; clone_size: -; j_call: TRBJ1-1; cdr3_aa: CASSFADGGAFF; cdr3_nt: TGTGCCAGCAGTTTTGCTGACGGCGGCGCTTTCTTT
v_call: TRBV28; d_call: TRBD1; clone_size: -; j_call: TRBJ1-5; cdr3_aa: CASNELGGRNQPQHF; cdr3_nt: TGTGCCAGTAACGAACTAGGGGGCCGTAATCAGCCCCAGCATTTT
v_call: TRBV2; d_call: -; clone_size: -; j_call: TRBJ1-1; cdr3_aa: CALGQKNTEAFF; cdr3_nt: TGTGCCCTAGGACAGAAGAACACTGAAGCTTTCTTT
v_call: TRBV27; d_call: TRBD1; clone_size: many; j_call: TRBJ2-2; cdr3_aa: CASERTGTENTGELFF; cdr3_nt: TGTGCCAGCGAGAGGACCGGGACAGAGAACACCGGGGAGCTGTTTTTT
v_call: TRBV29-1; d_call: -; clone_size: -; j_call: TRBJ1-4; cdr3_aa: CSALDEKLFF; cdr3_nt: TGCAGCGCCCTTGATGAAAAACTGTTTTTT
v_call: TRBV28; d_call: -; clone_size: few; j_call: TRBJ1-3; cdr3_aa: CASILGGSGNTIYF; cdr3_nt: TGTGCCAGCATCCTCGGGGGCTCTGGAAACACCATATATTTT
v_call: TRBV30; d_call: TRBD1; clone_size: -; j_call: TRBJ1-6; cdr3_aa: CAWTQGAGNSPLHF; cdr3_nt: TGTGCCTGGACCCAGGGGGCTGGCAATTCACCCCTCCACTTT
v_call: TRBV11-2; d_call: -; clone_size: -; j_call: TRBJ1-6; cdr3_aa: CASSLGANNSPLHF; cdr3_nt: TGTGCCAGCAGCTTAGGAGCCAACAATTCACCCCTCCACTTT
v_call: TRBV27; d_call: -; clone_size: once; j_call: TRBJ1-1; cdr3_aa: CASSATRGDTEAFF; cdr3_nt: TGTGCCAGCAGTGCAACCAGGGGCGACACTGAAGCTTTCTTT
v_call: TRBV5-8; d_call: -; clone_size: -; j_call: TRBJ1-2; cdr3_aa: CASSLIYSYGYTF; cdr3_nt: TGTGCCAGCAGCTTGATATACTCCTATGGCTACACCTTC
v_call: TRBV7-7; d_call: TRBD2; clone_size: -; j_call: TRBJ2-3; cdr3_aa: CASSLAGAVTDTQYF; cdr3_nt: TGTGCTAGCAGCTTAGCGGGGGCAGTGACGGATACGCAGTATTTT
v_call: TRBV28; d_call: TRBD1; clone_size: once; j_call: TRBJ1-5; cdr3_aa: CASRRGQYNQPQHF; cdr3_nt: TGTGCCAGCAGACGGGGACAGTACAATCAGCCCCAGCATTTT
v_call: TRBV4-3; d_call: -; clone_size: few; j_call: TRBJ1-6; cdr3_aa: CASSQDPRGNSPLHF; cdr3_nt: TGCGCCAGCAGCCAAGACCCAAGGGGCAATTCACCCCTCCACTTT
v_call: TRBV6-5; d_call: -; clone_size: few; j_call: TRBJ1-5; cdr3_aa: CASSYSSGNQPQHF; cdr3_nt: TGTGCCAGCAGTTACTCATCAGGTAATCAGCCCCAGCATTTT
v_call: TRBV5-6; d_call: TRBD1; clone_size: few; j_call: TRBJ2-7; cdr3_aa: CASSLAGGGYEQYF; cdr3_nt: TGTGCCAGCAGCTTGGCAGGGGGTGGGTACGAGCAGTACTTC
v_call: TRBV30; d_call: TRBD1; clone_size: many; j_call: TRBJ2-7; cdr3_aa: CAWSIGRGRTGGREQYF; cdr3_nt: TGTGCCTGGAGTATCGGGAGGGGTAGGACAGGGGGCCGGGAGCAGTACTTC
v_call: TRBV3-1/TRBV3-2; d_call: -; clone_size: -; j_call: TRBJ2-5; cdr3_aa: CASSQGASPTQETQYF; cdr3_nt: TGTGCCAGCAGCCAAGGGGCCAGCCCTACACAAGAGACCCAGTACTTC
v_call: TRBV19; d_call: TRBD1; clone_size: once; j_call: TRBJ2-7; cdr3_aa: CASGGTGIYEQYF; cdr3_nt: TGTGCCAGTGGCGGGACAGGGATCTACGAGCAGTACTTC
v_call: TRBV6-4; d_call: -; clone_size: -; j_call: TRBJ1-2; cdr3_aa: CASSVERGTLGGYTF; cdr3_nt: TGTGCCAGCAGTGTGGAGCGGGGAACTCTCGGTGGCTACACCTTC
v_call: TRBV11-2; d_call: -; clone_size: -; j_call: TRBJ2-5; cdr3_aa: CASSLGTGVTETQYF; cdr3_nt: TGTGCCAGCAGCTTAGGGACTGGAGTTACAGAGACCCAGTACTTC
v_call: TRBV5-5; d_call: TRBD1; clone_size: -; j_call: TRBJ2-2; cdr3_aa: CASSSGQGVAGELFF; cdr3_nt: TGTGCCAGCAGCTCCGGACAGGGAGTTGCCGGGGAGCTGTTTTTT